The 32 T cell receptor beta chains below come from one sample, sequenced in a study of blood T cell repertoires in COVID-19. Clones were read by immunoSEQ multiplex PCR, and TCRdb kept only the in-frame ones, dropping some. This sample yields approximately 140,000 clones, of which around nine tenths are seen a single time; more than 4% belongs to the top ten. The sample comprised peripheral blood. These receptors all come from a woman aged 40 to 50 with acute or convalescent COVID-19.

This rearrangement joins TRBV7-6 to TRBJ2-2; TRBD2 aligns across 7 bases. The germline gives CDR1 SGHVS, CDR2 FNYEAQ. V shed 1 base and J 4 bases; nucleotides not matched to a gene: 9. The CDR3 runs to 17 residues. For the CDR3, the DNA is TGTGCCAGCAGCTTAGGGGACGGCGGGAGTTTCACCGGGGAGCTGTTTTTT. Its translation is CASSLGDGGSFTGELFF.

The chain is built from TRBV28 and TRBJ1-4, with D perhaps TRBD1 (5 bases). Germline V gene lookup returns CDR1 MDHEN and CDR2 SYDVKM. The ends were cut back, 7 bases at V and 10 bases at J, with 19 bases in the middle. The CDR3 loop spans 14 amino acids. Here the CDR3 reads CASTPGDREGKLFF. As DNA, the CDR3 is TGTGCCAGCACCCCGGGGGATCGGGAGGGAAAACTGTTTTTT.

This chain connects TRBV10-3 to TRBJ2-5, with TRBD2 matching over 9 bases. Germline assignment: CDR1 ENHRY and CDR2 SYGVKD. The CDR3 runs 16 residues. The junction had 8 bases not matched to a gene; V was cut back by 3 bases and J by 3 bases. The CDR3 loop reads CAISEMAGGREETQYF. The CDR3 DNA is TGTGCCATCAGTGAAATGGCGGGGGGGAGAGAAGAGACCCAGTACTTC.

The chain combines TRBV7-9 with TRBJ2-4; TRBD2 aligns across 9 bases. V dropped 5 bases and J dropped 6; count of bases not matched to a gene: 2. CDR1 and CDR2 from the germline V gene are SEHNR and FQNEAQ (reference sequence). This CDR3 is 13 amino acids long. CDR3 protein: CASSPGLANIQYF. CDR3 nucleotide sequence: TGTGCCAGCAGCCCGGGACTAGCAAACATTCAGTACTTC.

This chain links TRBV11-2 with TRBJ2-1; 11 bases match TRBD2. Losses at the gene ends were 6 bases for V and 3 bases for J; bases not matched to a gene: 1. The CDR3 sequence is 14 residues long. From germline, CDR1 is SGHAT and CDR2 FQNNGV. CDR3 in DNA: TGTGCCAGCAGGGGACTAGCGGACTACAATGAGCAGTTCTTC. This codes for CASRGLADYNEQFF.

The J gene is TRBJ2-2, the V gene TRBV4-2; the match to TRBD2 covers 8 bases. The length of the CDR3 is 17 residues. V lost 1 base to trimming and J lost 7 bases; unmatched junction nucleotides: 11. From germline, CDR1 is LGHNA and CDR2 YNFKEQ. CDR3 in amino acids: CASSQAVGAGGVGELFF. The DNA of the CDR3 is TGTGCCAGCAGCCAAGCGGTTGGCGCGGGAGGCGTCGGGGAGCTGTTTTTT.

The chain couples TRBV7-9 to TRBJ1-1; D is perhaps TRBD1 (5 bases). The CDR3 contains 14 residues. Germline loops: CDR1 SEHNR, CDR2 FQNEAQ (reference sequence). With 5 bases removed from V and 1 base from J, the gap between germline ends came to 11 bases. The CDR3 region is CASSAGFANTEAFF. The CDR3 DNA reads as TGTGCCAGCAGCGCAGGGTTCGCGAACACTGAAGCTTTCTTT.

V and J are TRBV7-8 and TRBJ1-1; 7 bases are shared with TRBD1. V was pared by 4 bases and J by 4 bases, with 3 bases of the junction left unmatched. This CDR3 has 13 residues. Germline-derived CDR1 and CDR2 are SGHVS and FQNEAQ. CDR3 nucleotides: TGTGCCAGCAGCTCCTCAGGGGGCACTGAAGCTTTCTTT. Its translation: CASSSSGGTEAFF.

The chain uses TRBV4-3 and TRBJ1-1; weak D call: TRBD1 (5 bases). CDR1 is LGHNA, CDR2 YSLEER, per germline. The CDR3 runs 15 residues. Trimming took 0 bases from V and 4 from J, leaving 12 bases between them. The CDR3 loop is CASSQDLGHGTEAFF. The CDR3 DNA reads as TGCGCCAGCAGCCAAGATCTGGGGCATGGCACTGAAGCTTTCTTT.

The chain has TRBV3-1 (or the pseudogene TRBV3-2) and TRBJ2-7; TRBD1 aligns across 8 bases. CDR1 is LGHDT and CDR2 is YNNKEL in the germline V gene (reference sequence). Trimming at V came to 0 bases and at J to 6 bases, leaving 16 bases not matched to a gene. This CDR3 is 18 amino acids long. The CDR3 protein is CASSQDRYIRGDRREQYF. The CDR3 DNA follows: TGTGCCAGCAGCCAAGACCGCTACATTCGAGGGGACAGGCGCGAGCAGTACTTC.

The V and J genes are TRBV20-1 and TRBJ2-1; a possible D gene is TRBD1 (6 bases). V was trimmed by 6 bases and J by 8 bases, leaving 11 bases between them. This CDR3 contains 11 residues. The germline CDR1 and CDR2 sequences are DFQATT and SNEGSKA (reference sequence). CDR3 in amino acids: CSAFQGYEQFF. The CDR3 DNA reads TGCAGTGCCTTTCAGGGGTATGAGCAGTTCTTC.

V usage is TRBV29-1 and J usage is TRBJ1-4; D is ambiguous. Trimming pared 4 bases from V and 4 bases from J, leaving 10 bases between. The CDR3 consists of 13 residues. Germline V CDR1 and CDR2: SQVTM, ANQGSEA. The CDR3 sequence is CSVARGGNEKLFF. In DNA form, the CDR3 reads TGCAGCGTTGCACGGGGAGGTAATGAAAAACTGTTTTTT.

This sequence joins TRBV5-1 and TRBJ2-2; 7 bases align to TRBD1. This CDR3 has 15 residues. Trimming at V came to 4 bases and at J to 1 base, leaving 4 bases not matched to a gene. Germline loops: CDR1 SGHRS, CDR2 YFSETQ. The CDR3 sequence is CASSQTGLNTGELFF. DNA for the CDR3: TGCGCCAGCAGCCAGACAGGGTTGAACACCGGGGAGCTGTTTTTT.

This clone was found a few times. The rearrangement uses TRBV6-5 and TRBJ1-1; D gene ambiguous. V shed 6 bases and J shed 2 bases, with 13 bases lying between them. The germline gives CDR1 MNHEY, CDR2 SVGAGI. The CDR3 loop spans 14 amino acids. The CDR3 loop reads CASRTRHVNTEAFF. The CDR3 nucleotides read TGTGCCAGCAGGACCCGACATGTAAACACTGAAGCTTTCTTT.

This clone was picked up a small number of times. In DNA, the CDR3 is TGTGCCAGTAGTATCGGACATTTGAACACTGAAGCTTTCTTT. Encoded protein: CASSIGHLNTEAFF. The V gene is TRBV19, the J gene TRBJ1-1, with D tentatively TRBD1 (5 bases). The V end lost 3 bases, the J end lost 0 bases, and 8 bases lay between the germline ends. The CDR3 contains 14 residues. Germline loops: CDR1 LNHDA, CDR2 SQIVND (reference sequence).

V and J are TRBV29-1 and TRBJ2-3; D ambiguous. CDR3 length equals 10 residues. Per germline, CDR1 SQVTM and CDR2 ANQGSEA. V dropped 4 bases and J dropped 5 bases, with 4 bases sitting between them. CDR3 in amino acids: CSVAIDTQYF. CDR3 DNA: TGCAGCGTTGCCATAGATACGCAGTATTTT.

The chain combines TRBV5-1 with TRBJ1-5, with D perhaps TRBD1 (5 bases). Trimming cost V 0 bases and J 4 bases, with 11 bases left between them. The CDR3 loop spans 15 amino acids. The germline V gene encodes CDR1 SGHRS and CDR2 YFSETQ. In DNA, the CDR3 is TGCGCCAGCAGCTTGGGGCCGGGGGGGAATCAGCCCCAGCATTTT. Translation gives CASSLGPGGNQPQHF.

This chain joins TRBV29-1 and TRBJ1-1; 7 bases agree with TRBD1. Looked up from germline, CDR1 is SQVTM and CDR2 is ANQGSEA. The ends lost 8 bases at V and 5 bases at J; junction bases unmatched: 11. The CDR3 sequence is 13 residues long. CDR3 DNA: TGCAGCCTGAACAGGGGACAAGGAACTGAAGCTTTCTTT. Protein: CSLNRGQGTEAFF.

The rearrangement links TRBV20-1 to TRBJ2-1; 9 bases agree with TRBD1. With 3 bases clipped from V and 7 bases from J, the junction kept 10 bases outside the gene matches. This CDR3 comprises 15 residues. CDR1 is DFQATT and CDR2 is SNEGSKA in the germline V gene (reference sequence). CDR3 sequence: CSASVWGQGRNEQFF. The CDR3 DNA reads as TGCAGTGCTAGTGTTTGGGGACAGGGAAGGAATGAGCAGTTCTTC.

The chain has TRBV9 and TRBJ2-6; possible D gene TRBD2, 5 bases. V was pared by 6 bases and J by 0 bases, with 13 bases between. The CDR3 sequence is 16 residues long. CDR1 and CDR2 from the germline V gene are SGDLS and YYNGEE. CDR3 amino acids: CASTRVANSGANVLTF. CDR3 sequence (DNA): TGTGCCAGCACCAGAGTAGCGAACTCTGGGGCCAACGTCCTGACTTTC.

The genes are TRBV7-2 and TRBJ2-5, with 8 bases fitting TRBD1. V was clipped by 1 base and J by 1 base; unmatched bases: 2. Per the germline V gene, CDR1 is SGHTA and CDR2 is FQGNSA. The length of the CDR3 is 15 residues. The CDR3 reads CASSLGGQAQETQYF. The CDR3 DNA follows: TGTGCCAGCAGCTTAGGGGGACAGGCCCAAGAGACCCAGTACTTC.

The chain couples TRBV3-1 (or the pseudogene TRBV3-2) to TRBJ2-5; possibly TRBD2 for D (8 bases). This CDR3 has 17 residues. Germline V gene data show CDR1 as LGHDT and CDR2 as YNNKEL (reference sequence). Trimming pared 6 bases from V and 4 bases from J, leaving 24 bases between. The CDR3 nucleotides are TGTGCCAGCAGACTTCCTAGCGGGCAGGGGGGAAGAGAGACCCAGTACTTC. Protein: CASRLPSGQGGRETQYF.

The chain recombines TRBV11-2 with TRBJ2-7, with D tentatively TRBD1 (5 bases). Trimming left V 8 bases short and J 6 bases short, with 8 bases between. Germline CDR1 and CDR2: SGHAT and FQNNGV. CDR3 length equals 10 residues. CDR3 loop: CASPRGEQYF. The CDR3 DNA follows: TGTGCCAGCCCAAGGGGCGAGCAGTACTTC.

The chain employs TRBV15 and TRBJ1-5, with D unresolved. CDR3 length: 12 residues. V was pared by 0 bases and J by 15 bases, with 12 bases between. Per germline, CDR1 LNHNV and CDR2 YYDKDF (reference sequence). CDR3 DNA: TGTGCCACCAGCAGAGATGGGCGATCTGCGCATTTT. Amino acid sequence: CATSRDGRSAHF. Together with reference TRBV15 and TRBJ1-5, the CDR3 gives the full variable domain: DAMVIQNPRYQVTQFGKPVTLSCSQTLNHNVMYWYQQKSSQAPKLLFHYYDKDFNNEADTPDNFQSRRPNTSFCFLDIRSPGLGDTAMYLCATSRDGRSAHFGDGTRLSIL.

The V gene is TRBV6-5, the J gene TRBJ1-2; D is unresolved. Germline values: CDR1 MNHEY, CDR2 SVGAGI. The length of the CDR3 is 13 residues. With 3 bases removed from V and 2 bases from J, the gap between germline ends came to 7 bases. CDR3 amino acids: CASSYKSNYGYTF. CDR3 coding DNA: TGTGCCAGCAGTTATAAGAGCAACTATGGCTACACCTTC.

This sequence joins TRBV10-3 and TRBJ2-1; TRBD2 is a possible D gene (5 bases). CDR3 length equals 12 residues. Germline V CDR1 and CDR2: ENHRY, SYGVKD. V lost 6 bases to trimming and J lost 6 bases, with 9 bases between them. This CDR3 reads CAISLATNEQFF. In DNA, the CDR3 is TGTGCCATCAGCCTAGCCACCAATGAGCAGTTCTTC.

V usage is TRBV10-3 and J usage is TRBJ1-1; D is possibly TRBD1 (5 bases). Germline values: CDR1 ENHRY, CDR2 SYGVKD. The CDR3 sequence is 14 residues long. V dropped 0 bases and J dropped 1 base, with 6 bases sitting between them. This chain's CDR3 is CAISESQGNTEAFF. In DNA form, the CDR3 reads TGTGCCATCAGTGAGTCGCAGGGGAACACTGAAGCTTTCTTT.

V gene TRBV10-3 combines with J gene TRBJ1-1; D unresolved. With 4 bases removed from V and 1 base from J, the gap between germline ends came to 7 bases. The CDR3 consists of 13 residues. CDR1 is ENHRY and CDR2 is SYGVKD in the germline V gene. The CDR3 nucleotides are TGTGCCATCAGTGTCACTCAGAACACTGAAGCTTTCTTT. It codes for CAISVTQNTEAFF.

The chain recombines TRBV5-1 with TRBJ1-2; D is perhaps TRBD1 (6 bases). Looked up from germline, CDR1 is SGHRS and CDR2 is YFSETQ. The CDR3 is 13 amino acids. Trimming shortened V by 10 bases and J by 4 bases, and 17 bases separated the two germline ends. In DNA form, the CDR3 reads TGCGCCGGTGCACTGGACAGACGCTATGGCTACACCTTC. Amino acid sequence: CAGALDRRYGYTF.

V usage is TRBV30 and J usage is TRBJ1-5; D is perhaps TRBD1 (6 bases). The CDR3 is 13 amino acids. Germline CDR1 GTSNPN, CDR2 SVGIG (reference sequence). V was trimmed by 8 bases and J by 5 bases, leaving 16 bases between them. DNA of the CDR3: TGTGCCGCCGGACAGAAGGGATATCAGCCCCAGCATTTT. Translating gives CAAGQKGYQPQHF.

The DNA of the CDR3 is TGTGCCAGCAGTTTACCCACAGGGCGCTCTGGAAACACCATATATTTT. It yields the protein CASSLPTGRSGNTIYF. J is TRBJ1-3 and V is TRBV27, with TRBD1 as a possible D gene (6 bases). V was clipped by 2 bases and J by 0 bases, with 11 bases between them. The germline V gene encodes CDR1 MNHEY and CDR2 SMNVEV (reference sequence). The CDR3 has 16 residues.

This clone appeared a single time. The genes are TRBV20-1 and TRBJ1-1, with unresolved D. This CDR3 comprises 10 residues. Germline CDR1 DFQATT, CDR2 SNEGSKA (reference sequence). V lost 0 bases to trimming and J lost 7 bases, with 3 bases between them. The CDR3 is CSARDSEAFF. The CDR3 bases are TGCAGTGCTAGAGATAGTGAAGCTTTCTTT.